This T cell receptor (beta chain) stems from a study of blood T cells in healthy people across ages. Primed by a sample-barcoded 5' primer and a J-beta primer mix, a second PCR proceeded for roughly 6 to 12 cycles. TCRdb analysed the 5' RACE reads with MiXCR anew, one entry per CDR3 protein. The sample consists of 550,000 to 800,000 distinct CDR3 sequences, 21% of them appearing once. Trimming removed 3 bases at V and 4 bases at J, with 7 bases between. This CDR3 has 12 amino acids. Germline V gene sequence: CDR1 MNHNS, CDR2 SASEGT. The receptor's source is a man aged 65 to 79 in good health. The sequencing input was blood. The rearrangement links TRBV6-1 to TRBJ2-7; D uncertain. This CDR3 reads CASSDQVYEQYF. CDR3 nucleotide sequence: TGTGCCAGCAGTGACCAGGTATACGAGCAGTACTTC.